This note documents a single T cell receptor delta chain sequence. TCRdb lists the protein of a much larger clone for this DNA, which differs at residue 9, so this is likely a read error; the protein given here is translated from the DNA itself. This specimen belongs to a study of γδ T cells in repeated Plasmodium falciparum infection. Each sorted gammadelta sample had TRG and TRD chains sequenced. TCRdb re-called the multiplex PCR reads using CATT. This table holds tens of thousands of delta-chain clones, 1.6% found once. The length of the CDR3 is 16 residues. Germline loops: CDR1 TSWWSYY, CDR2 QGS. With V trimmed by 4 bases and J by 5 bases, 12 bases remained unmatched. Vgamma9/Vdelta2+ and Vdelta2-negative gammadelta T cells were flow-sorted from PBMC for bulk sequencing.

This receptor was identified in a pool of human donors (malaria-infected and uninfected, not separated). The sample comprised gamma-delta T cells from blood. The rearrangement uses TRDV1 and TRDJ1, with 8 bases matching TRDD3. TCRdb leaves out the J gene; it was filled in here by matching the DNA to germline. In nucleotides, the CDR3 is TGTGCTCTTGGGGGACTTACTGGGGGCCCTGGGGATAAACTCATCTTT. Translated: CALGGLTGGPGDKLIF.